This T cell receptor beta chain derives from a study of PD-L1 blockade in urothelial cancer. For the study at large: From 2014, patients received atezolizumab, given as 1,200 mg intravenously every 3 weeks. Researchers found blood samples held a median of 141,255 T cells.

Synthetic spike-ins, TCR analog templates, were added into each PCR. Sequencing used immunoSEQ multiplex PCR; TCRdb keeps in-frame clones, though not all of them. The sample has approximately 110,000 clones, about 85% seen once. Patients suffered from locally advanced or metastatic urothelial carcinoma. Per the germline V gene, CDR1 is MGHDK and CDR2 is SYGVNS. The CDR3 spans 15 residues. V lost 0 bases, J lost 4 bases, and 10 bases lay in between. The sample was PBMCs, taken around atezolizumab (anti-PD-L1) treatment. This clonotype was obtained from a man aged 50 or older with urothelial cancer. This chain joins TRBV25-1 and TRBJ1-3; D perhaps matches TRBD1 (5 bases). CDR3 sequence reads: CASSEYAAGGNTIYF. CDR3 coding DNA: TGTGCCAGCAGTGAATATGCGGCAGGGGGAAACACCATATATTTT.